A single sample gave rise to the 9 T cell receptor beta chains below, sequenced in a study of blood T cells in healthy people across ages. Through a sample-barcoded 5' primer and a J-beta primer mix, a second PCR was run for roughly 7 to 11 cycles. TCRdb re-called the 5' RACE reads with MiXCR, one entry per CDR3 protein. The table includes hundreds of thousands of distinct CDR3 sequences, roughly 50% detected once. What was sequenced was blood. Every receptor here comes from a woman aged 55-69 years in good health.

In its sample, this clonotype was seen a few times. The genes are TRBV20-1 and TRBJ2-7; no clear D. Trimming removed 3 bases at V and 1 base at J, with 13 bases between. The CDR3 runs to 14 residues. CDR1 and CDR2 from the germline V gene are DFQATT and SNEGSKA (reference sequence). Written as DNA, the CDR3 is TGCAGTGCTAGGTTGCCAACACAGTCCTACGAGCAGTACTTC. This codes for CSARLPTQSYEQYF.

The rearrangement joins TRBV3-1 to TRBJ2-5, with 11 bases matching TRBD2. From germline, CDR1 is LGHDT and CDR2 YNNKEL (reference sequence). The junction had 1 base not matched to a gene; V was cut back by 0 bases and J by 4 bases. This CDR3 is built from 15 residues. As DNA, the CDR3 is TGTGCCAGCAGCCAAGATACTAGCGGGAGAGAGACCCAGTACTTC. Encoded protein: CASSQDTSGRETQYF.

J is TRBJ2-1 and V is TRBV20-1; TRBD2 aligns across 9 bases. The J call is uncertain, as TRBJ2-7 better fits the DNA end. The germline gives CDR1 DFQATT, CDR2 SNEGSKA (reference sequence). The CDR3 has 16 amino acids. The CDR3 DNA is TGCAGTGCTAGAGTACTAGCGGGTGCCTCCTACAATGAGCAGTACTTC. It specifies CSARVLAGASYNEQYF.

This clonotype has just a few counts. V gene TRBV29-1 combines with J gene TRBJ2-3; no reliable D call. Trimming pared 6 bases from V and 3 bases from J, leaving 10 bases between. The length of the CDR3 is 12 residues. Germline CDR1 SQVTM, CDR2 ANQGSEA. The DNA of the CDR3 is TGCAGCGTGGGTGGGGTTACAGATACGCAGTATTTT. Translating it yields CSVGGVTDTQYF.

The chain is built from TRBV20-1 and TRBJ2-1; a possible D gene is TRBD2 (5 bases). The V and J ends lost 1 base and 3 bases respectively, with 7 bases between them. Germline values: CDR1 DFQATT, CDR2 SNEGSKA (reference sequence). This CDR3 has 13 amino acids. The CDR3 DNA sequence: TGCAGTGCTAGAGTGGCGGGCTACAATGAGCAGTTCTTC. Its protein product is CSARVAGYNEQFF.

The rearrangement links TRBV7-2 to TRBJ2-5; 12 bases match TRBD2. CDR1 is SGHTA, CDR2 FQGNSA, per germline. V was pared by 4 bases and J by 4 bases, with 4 bases of the junction left unmatched. The CDR3 loop spans 15 amino acids. CDR3 nucleotides: TGTGCCAGCAGCTCAAGACTAGCGGGAGTAGAGACCCAGTACTTC. Its translation: CASSSRLAGVETQYF.

To note about this clonotype: One end of the junction does not line up with germline, which may come from a read error. The chain has TRBV7-7 and TRBJ2-3; a possible D gene is TRBD2 (5 bases). This CDR3 is 13 amino acids long. In germline, CDR1 is SSHAT, CDR2 FNYEAQ (reference sequence). Here the CDR3 reads CASSRRGVSGKYF. The CDR3 DNA sequence: TGTGCTAGCAGCCGTAGAGGTGTTTCGGGGAAGTATTTT.

The chain employs TRBV12-3 or TRBV12-4 and TRBJ1-5; D is ambiguous. CDR3 length equals 14 residues. V was clipped by 6 bases and J by 8 bases, with 17 bases between them. The CDR3 DNA reads TGTGCCAGCAGCCTTAGAGGCGGTGGGGAGCCCCAGCATTTT. This sequence encodes CASSLRGGGEPQHF.

Regarding this clonotype: Without the conserved terminal phenylalanine or tryptophan, this CDR3 likely stems from a read error. The J gene is TRBJ1-4, the V gene TRBV9; D gene ambiguous. The CDR3 totals 14 residues. CDR1 SGDLS and CDR2 YYNGEE come from the germline V gene. With 0 bases removed from V and 4 bases from J, the gap between germline ends came to 7 bases. Written as DNA, the CDR3 is TGTGCCAGCAGCGTAGAAGGCAATAATGAAAAACTGTTTTTA. It translates to CASSVEGNNEKLFL.